This TCR beta chain is drawn from a study of blood T cell repertoires in COVID-19. Overall study: Acute and convalescent COVID-19 samples came from the United States, Italy and Spain.

The recovered donors of Cohort 3 showed two negative PCRs, clearance, or symptom resolution. Study processing details: Amplifying reference gene primers gave estimates of nucleated cell counts. Some clones are missing from TCRdb's copy, which holds only in-frame ones; the method was immunoSEQ multiplex PCR. V, J and clone size are those of that table, while D and trimming were read from the DNA. Of hundreds of thousands of clones listed, about 90% are singletons. This clone was seen a single time. V was trimmed by 7 bases and J by 0 bases, leaving 19 bases between them. The germline V gene encodes CDR1 MDHEN and CDR2 SYDVKM. This CDR3 contains 17 residues.

This TCR derives from a woman between 25 and 40 years old who had recovered from COVID-19. The sequenced sample consisted of PBMCs or T cells enriched from blood (not recorded which). V usage is TRBV28 and J usage is TRBJ2-1; TRBD1 might be the D (6 bases). In DNA, the CDR3 is TGTGCCAGCAACTCGGAGAGGACAGCGAGCTCCTACAATGAGCAGTTCTTC. Translation gives CASNSERTASSYNEQFF. Using reference TRBV28 and TRBJ2-1 for the parts outside the CDR3, the full variable domain is DVKVTQSSRYLVKRTGEKVFLECVQDMDHENMFWYRQDPGLGLRLIYFSYDVKMKEKGDIPEGYSVSREKKERFSLILESASTNQTSMYLCASNSERTASSYNEQFFGPGTRLTVL.